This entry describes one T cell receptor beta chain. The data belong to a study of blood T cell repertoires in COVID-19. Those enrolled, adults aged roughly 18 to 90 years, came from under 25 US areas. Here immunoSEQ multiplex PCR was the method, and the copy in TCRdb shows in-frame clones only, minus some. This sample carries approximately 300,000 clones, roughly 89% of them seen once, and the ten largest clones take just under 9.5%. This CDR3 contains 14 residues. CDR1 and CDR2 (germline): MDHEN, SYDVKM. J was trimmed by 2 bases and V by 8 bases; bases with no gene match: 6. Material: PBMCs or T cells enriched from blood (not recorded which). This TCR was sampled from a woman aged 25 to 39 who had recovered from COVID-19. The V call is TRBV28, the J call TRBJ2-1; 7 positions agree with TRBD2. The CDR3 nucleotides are TGTGCCAGCCACCGCGGGAGTCCCTACAATGAGCAGTTCTTC. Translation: CASHRGSPYNEQFF. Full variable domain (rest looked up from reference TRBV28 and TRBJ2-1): DVKVTQSSRYLVKRTGEKVFLECVQDMDHENMFWYRQDPGLGLRLIYFSYDVKMKEKGDIPEGYSVSREKKERFSLILESASTNQTSMYLCASHRGSPYNEQFFGPGTRLTVL.